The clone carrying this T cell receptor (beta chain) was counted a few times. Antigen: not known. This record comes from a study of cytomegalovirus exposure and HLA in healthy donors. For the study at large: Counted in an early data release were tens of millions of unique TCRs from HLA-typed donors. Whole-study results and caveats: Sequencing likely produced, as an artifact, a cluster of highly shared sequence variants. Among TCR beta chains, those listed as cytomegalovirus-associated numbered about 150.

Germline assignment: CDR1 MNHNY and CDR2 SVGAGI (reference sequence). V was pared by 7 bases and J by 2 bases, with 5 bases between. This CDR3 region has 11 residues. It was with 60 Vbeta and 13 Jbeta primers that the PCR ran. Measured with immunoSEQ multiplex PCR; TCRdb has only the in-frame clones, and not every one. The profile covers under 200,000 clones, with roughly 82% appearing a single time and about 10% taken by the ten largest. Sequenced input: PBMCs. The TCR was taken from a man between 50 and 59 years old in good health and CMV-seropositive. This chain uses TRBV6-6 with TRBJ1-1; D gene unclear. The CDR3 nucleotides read TGTGCCAGCACCTGTAACACTGAAGCTTTCTTT. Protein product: CASTCNTEAFF.